This T cell receptor beta chain was profiled in a study of cytomegalovirus exposure and HLA in healthy donors. Study as a whole: About 83 million unique TCRs from HLA-typed donors made up an early data release.

Regarding the study as a whole: Reportedly, fewer N-insertions than the roughly 690-donor mean appeared in an Asian-associated ancestry cluster in a later analysis. Most TCR beta V segments were productive about 87% or about 30% of the time in an earlier analysis. Most TCR sequences were seen very rarely across donors, but some public TCRs occurred in many.

V dropped 0 bases and J dropped 2; count of bases not matched to a gene: 1. The CDR3 covers 16 residues. CDR1 is SGHNT, CDR2 YYREEE, per germline (reference sequence). As concerns this clone: Its cognate antigen is unknown.

The PCR used 60 Vbeta and 13 Jbeta primers. Assay used: immunoSEQ multiplex PCR; TCRdb lists only in-frame clones, some missing. The data contain about 98,000 clones, about 80% of them singletons. The sequence was collected from a man aged 18 to 35 in good health and CMV-seropositive. Source material: PBMCs. The chain is built from TRBV5-4 and TRBJ2-5, with 13 bases fitting TRBD2. As DNA, the CDR3 is TGTGCCAGCAGCTTGGCACTAGCGGGGGGGCAAGAGACCCAGTACTTC. It yields the protein CASSLALAGGQETQYF.